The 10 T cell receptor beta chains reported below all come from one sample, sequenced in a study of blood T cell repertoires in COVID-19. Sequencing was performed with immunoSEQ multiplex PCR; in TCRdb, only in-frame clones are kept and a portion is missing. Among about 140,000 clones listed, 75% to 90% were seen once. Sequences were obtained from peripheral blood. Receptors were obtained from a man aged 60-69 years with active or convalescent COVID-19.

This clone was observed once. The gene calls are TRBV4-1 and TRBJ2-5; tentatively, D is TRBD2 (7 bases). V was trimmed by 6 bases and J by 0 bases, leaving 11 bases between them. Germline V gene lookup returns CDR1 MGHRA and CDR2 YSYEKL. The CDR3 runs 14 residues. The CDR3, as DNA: TGCGCCAGCAGAAGAGGGGGGGACCAAGAGACCCAGTACTTC. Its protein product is CASRRGGDQETQYF.

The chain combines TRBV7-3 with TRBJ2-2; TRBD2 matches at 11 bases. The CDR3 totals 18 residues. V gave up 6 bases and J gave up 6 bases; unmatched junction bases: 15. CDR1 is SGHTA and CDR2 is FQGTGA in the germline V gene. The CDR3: CASSPLPLVSGRAGELFF. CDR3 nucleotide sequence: TGTGCCAGCAGTCCTCTCCCCTTGGTTAGCGGGAGGGCCGGGGAGCTGTTTTTT.

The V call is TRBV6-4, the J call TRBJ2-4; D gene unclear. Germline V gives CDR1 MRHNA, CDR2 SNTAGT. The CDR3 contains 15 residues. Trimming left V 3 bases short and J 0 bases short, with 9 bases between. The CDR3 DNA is TGTGCCAGCAGTGATTGTGAGTTAGCCAAAAACATTCAGTACTTC. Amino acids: CASSDCELAKNIQYF.

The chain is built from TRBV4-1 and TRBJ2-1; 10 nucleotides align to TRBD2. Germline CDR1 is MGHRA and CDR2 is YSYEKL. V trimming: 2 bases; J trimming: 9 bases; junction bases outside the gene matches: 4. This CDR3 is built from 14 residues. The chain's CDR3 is CASSQLAGGGEQFF. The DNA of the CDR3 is TGCGCCAGCAGCCAATTAGCGGGAGGTGGTGAGCAGTTCTTC.

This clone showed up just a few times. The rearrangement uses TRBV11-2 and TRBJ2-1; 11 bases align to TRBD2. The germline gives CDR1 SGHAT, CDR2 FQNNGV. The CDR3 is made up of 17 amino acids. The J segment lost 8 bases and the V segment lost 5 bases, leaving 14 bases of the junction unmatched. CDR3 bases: TGTGCCAGCAGCCCTAAACCTAGCGGGAGGAGGGGCGATGAGCAGTTCTTC. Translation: CASSPKPSGRRGDEQFF.

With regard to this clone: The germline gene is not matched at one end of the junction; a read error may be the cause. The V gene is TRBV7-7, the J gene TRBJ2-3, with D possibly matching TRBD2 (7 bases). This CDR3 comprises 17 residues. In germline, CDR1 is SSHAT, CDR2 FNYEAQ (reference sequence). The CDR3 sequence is CASSLAPGGGGTDTQYF. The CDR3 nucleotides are TGTGCTAGCAGCTTAGCGCCGGGGGGCGGGGGCACAGATACGCAGTATTTT.

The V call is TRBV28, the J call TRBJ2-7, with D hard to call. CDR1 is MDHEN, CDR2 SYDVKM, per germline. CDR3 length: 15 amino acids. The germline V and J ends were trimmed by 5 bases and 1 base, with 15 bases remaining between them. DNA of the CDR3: TGTGCCAGCAGTCTCTCCGGGTTTGATTCCTACGAGCAGTACTTC. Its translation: CASSLSGFDSYEQYF.

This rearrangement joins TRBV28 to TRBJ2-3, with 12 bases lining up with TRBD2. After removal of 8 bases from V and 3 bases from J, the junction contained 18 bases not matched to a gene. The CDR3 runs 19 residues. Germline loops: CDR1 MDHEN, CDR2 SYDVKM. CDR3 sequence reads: CASSSGLAGFKSRTDTQYF. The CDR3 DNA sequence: TGTGCCAGCTCCTCGGGACTAGCGGGCTTTAAAAGCAGGACAGATACGCAGTATTTT.

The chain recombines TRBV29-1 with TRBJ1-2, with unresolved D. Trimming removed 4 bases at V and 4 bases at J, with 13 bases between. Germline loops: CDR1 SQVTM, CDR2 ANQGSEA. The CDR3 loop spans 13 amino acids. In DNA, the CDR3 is TGCAGCGTTGGGGCAGCCGGGAGCTATGGCTACACCTTC. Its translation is CSVGAAGSYGYTF.

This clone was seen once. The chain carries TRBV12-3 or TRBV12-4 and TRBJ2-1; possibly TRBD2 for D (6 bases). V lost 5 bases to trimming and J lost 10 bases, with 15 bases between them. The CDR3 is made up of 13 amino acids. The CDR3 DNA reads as TGTGCCAGCAGTCCCGGACTATTCGGAGAGCAGTTCTTC. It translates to CASSPGLFGEQFF.